A selection of T cell receptor beta chains follows, all from one sample in a study of molecular identifiers for immune sequencing clone quantification. Each CDR3 protein is one row after TCRdb ran MiXCR on the PCR reads. The sample yields under 350,000 distinct CDR3 sequences, roughly a quarter seen once. Sequenced: naive CD8+ T cells from blood, with Jurkat cell RNA spiked in. These receptors came from a human donor in good health. Some libraries in this study had Jurkat cell RNA spiked in. Both conserved end residues are part of each CDR3. Fields, in order: V gene, J gene, CDR3 protein.

>TRBV7-9|TRBJ1-4
CASSHRGSNEKLFF
>TRBV29-1|TRBJ1-2
CSGTGTDYGYTF
>TRBV20-1|TRBJ1-1
CSAKKRMNTEAFF
>TRBV20-1|TRBJ2-2
CSARDWGQVNTGELFF
>TRBV12-3/TRBV12-4|TRBJ2-1
CASSSESLTLHEQFF
>TRBV5-6|TRBJ1-5
CASSSGTGPQHF
>TRBV19|TRBJ2-5
CATSGGSVGETQYF
>TRBV27|TRBJ2-2
CASSLLTSRSTGELFF
>TRBV5-4|TRBJ2-3
CASSWGRADTQYF
>TRBV28|TRBJ2-7
CASSSPGFEQYF
>TRBV11-2|TRBJ1-1
CASSSAGSWDAEAFF
>TRBV12-3/TRBV12-4|TRBJ2-6
CASSLSAVVVGGANVLTF
>TRBV6-2/TRBV6-3|TRBJ2-4
CASSFGTDQYF
>TRBV6-2/TRBV6-3|TRBJ1-1
CACVPLGVTEAFF
>TRBV7-9|TRBJ1-1
CASSLGGVLYSAFF
>TRBV7-9|TRBJ2-3
CASSLGAGGRDTQYF
>TRBV15|TRBJ1-1
CATSGDRGVSTEAFF
>TRBV29-1|TRBJ2-6
CSVEDPLRSGANVLTF
>TRBV29-1|TRBJ2-7
CSVATDLQGHEQYF
>TRBV3-1|TRBJ2-7
CASSPVAGGHHEQYF
>TRBV13|TRBJ1-2
CASSLKAFGYTF
>TRBV4-3|TRBJ2-7
CASSQDRSGRYYEQYF
>TRBV28|TRBJ2-3
CASSLSWTSGTSSDTQYF
>TRBV7-9|TRBJ1-4
CASTPELLHEKLFF
>TRBV4-3|TRBJ2-1
CASSQDSGVNNEQFF
>TRBV7-9|TRBJ1-4
CASSPGLGGTNEKLFF
>TRBV12-3/TRBV12-4|TRBJ2-1
CASSFGGGTYNEQFF
>TRBV9|TRBJ2-7
CASSTGTSVYEQYF
>TRBV6-6|TRBJ2-7
CASSYGRGLYEQYF
>TRBV24-1|TRBJ2-1
CATIDSLAAVYNEQFF
>TRBV6-6|TRBJ2-3
CASSYYSTDTQYF
>TRBV20-1|TRBJ1-1
CSALSRDRNTEAFF
>TRBV7-2|TRBJ2-1
CASSLVGQYNEQFF
>TRBV7-9|TRBJ1-2
CASSSPTGPWTNYGYAF
>TRBV6-1|TRBJ2-3
CASRSGQGMGGTDTQYF
>TRBV6-5|TRBJ2-7
CASSPLSGPYEQYF
>TRBV24-1|TRBJ2-3
CAAEGGAGGGTDTQYF
>TRBV14|TRBJ2-5
CASSQASGAGQETQYF